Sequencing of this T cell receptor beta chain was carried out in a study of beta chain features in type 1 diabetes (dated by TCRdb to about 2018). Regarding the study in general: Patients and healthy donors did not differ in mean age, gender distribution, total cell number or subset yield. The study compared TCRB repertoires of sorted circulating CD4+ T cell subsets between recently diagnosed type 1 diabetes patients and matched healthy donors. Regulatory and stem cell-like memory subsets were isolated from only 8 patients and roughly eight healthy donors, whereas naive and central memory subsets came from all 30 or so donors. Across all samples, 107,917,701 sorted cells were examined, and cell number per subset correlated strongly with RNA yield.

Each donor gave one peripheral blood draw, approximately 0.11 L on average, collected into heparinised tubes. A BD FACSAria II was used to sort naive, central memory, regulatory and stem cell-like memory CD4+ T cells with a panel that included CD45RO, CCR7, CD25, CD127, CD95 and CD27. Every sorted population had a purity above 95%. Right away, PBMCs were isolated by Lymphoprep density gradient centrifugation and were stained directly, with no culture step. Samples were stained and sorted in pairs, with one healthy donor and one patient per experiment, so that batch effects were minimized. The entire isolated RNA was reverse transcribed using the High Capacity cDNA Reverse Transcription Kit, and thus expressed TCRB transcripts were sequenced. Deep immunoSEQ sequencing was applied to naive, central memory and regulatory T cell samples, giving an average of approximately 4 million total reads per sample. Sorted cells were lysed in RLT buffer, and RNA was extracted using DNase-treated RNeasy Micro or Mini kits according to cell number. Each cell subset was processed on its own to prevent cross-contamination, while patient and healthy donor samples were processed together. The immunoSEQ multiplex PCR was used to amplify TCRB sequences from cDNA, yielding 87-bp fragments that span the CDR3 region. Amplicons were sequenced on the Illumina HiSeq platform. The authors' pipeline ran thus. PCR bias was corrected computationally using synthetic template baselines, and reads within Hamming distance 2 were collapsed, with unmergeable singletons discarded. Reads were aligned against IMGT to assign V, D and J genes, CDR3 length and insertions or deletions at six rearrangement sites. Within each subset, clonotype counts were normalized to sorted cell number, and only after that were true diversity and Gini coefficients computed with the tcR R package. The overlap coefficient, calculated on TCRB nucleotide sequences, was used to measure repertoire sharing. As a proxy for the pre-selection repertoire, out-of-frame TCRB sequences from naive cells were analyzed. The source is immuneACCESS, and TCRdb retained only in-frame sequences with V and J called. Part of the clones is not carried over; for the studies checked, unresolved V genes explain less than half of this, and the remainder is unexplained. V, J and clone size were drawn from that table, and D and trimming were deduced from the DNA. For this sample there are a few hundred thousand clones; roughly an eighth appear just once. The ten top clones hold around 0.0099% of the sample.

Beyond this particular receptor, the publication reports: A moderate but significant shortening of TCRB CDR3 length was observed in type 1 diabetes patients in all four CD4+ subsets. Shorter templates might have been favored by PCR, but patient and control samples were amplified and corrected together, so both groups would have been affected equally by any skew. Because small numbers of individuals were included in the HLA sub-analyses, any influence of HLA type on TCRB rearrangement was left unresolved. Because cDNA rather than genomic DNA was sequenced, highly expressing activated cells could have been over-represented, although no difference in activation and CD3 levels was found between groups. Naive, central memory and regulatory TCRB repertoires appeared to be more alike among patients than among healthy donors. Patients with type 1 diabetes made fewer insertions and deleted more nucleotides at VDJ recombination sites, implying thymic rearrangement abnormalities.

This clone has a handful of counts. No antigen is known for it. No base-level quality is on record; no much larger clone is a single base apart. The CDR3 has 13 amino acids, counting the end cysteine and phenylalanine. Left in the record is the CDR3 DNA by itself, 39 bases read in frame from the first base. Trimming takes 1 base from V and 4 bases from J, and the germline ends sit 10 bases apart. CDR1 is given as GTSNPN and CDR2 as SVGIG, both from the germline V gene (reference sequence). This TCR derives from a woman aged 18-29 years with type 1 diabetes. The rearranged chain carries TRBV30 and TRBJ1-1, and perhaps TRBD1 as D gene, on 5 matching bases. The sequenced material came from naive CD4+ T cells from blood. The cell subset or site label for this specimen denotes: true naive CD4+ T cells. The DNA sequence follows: TGTGCCTGGAGTGAGTGGGGGGGCACTGAAGCTTTCTTT. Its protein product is CAWSEWGGTEAFF. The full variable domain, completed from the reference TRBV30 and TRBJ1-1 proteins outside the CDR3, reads SQTIHQWPATLVQPVGSPLSLECTVEGTSNPNLYWYRQAAGRGLQLLFYSVGIGQISSEVPQNLSASRPQDRQFILSSKKLLLSDSGFYLCAWSEWGGTEAFFGQGTRLTVV.